Shown below are 15 T cell receptor beta chains from a single sample sequenced in a study of CD8+ T cells in alopecia areata. In each case, RNA was isolated and then reverse transcribed into cDNA as the sequencing template. Using immunoSEQ multiplex PCR, the repertoire was profiled, and TCRdb retains in-frame clones only, with some absent. The sample shows fewer than 150,000 clones, roughly three fifths of them seen only once. Treatment described: oral pan-JAK inhibitor, 5-10 mg twice daily. Sample: CD4+ T cells sorted from blood, taken at week 24, from a patient treated with tofacitinib. These receptors originate from a human donor with alopecia areata.

This clone occurred once. The chain has TRBV30 and TRBJ2-3, with a possible D match to TRBD2 (7 bases). CDR3 length equals 14 residues. Trimming pared 3 bases from V and 4 bases from J, leaving 14 bases between. Looked up from germline, CDR1 is GTSNPN and CDR2 is SVGIG (reference sequence). The CDR3 coding sequence is TGTGCCTGGAGGTGGGGGGGGCTCGCAGATACGCAGTATTTT. Protein sequence: CAWRWGGLADTQYF. Combining the CDR3 with reference TRBV30 and TRBJ2-3 gives the whole variable domain SQTIHQWPATLVQPVGSPLSLECTVEGTSNPNLYWYRQAAGRGLQLLFYSVGIGQISSEVPQNLSASRPQDRQFILSSKKLLLSDSGFYLCAWRWGGLADTQYFGPGTRLTVL.

The chain combines TRBV4-1 with TRBJ2-2; TRBD1 might be the D (6 bases). There are 17 residues in the CDR3. Germline assignment: CDR1 MGHRA and CDR2 YSYEKL. V lost 4 bases to trimming and J lost 6 bases, with 21 bases between them. CDR3 loop: CASSRRLGGGNPGELFF. CDR3 bases: TGCGCCAGCAGCCGCCGATTGGGTGGGGGCAACCCCGGGGAGCTGTTTTTT.

This clone was detected once. The V and J genes are TRBV5-1 and TRBJ1-2, with 9 bases identical to TRBD1. Germline V gene lookup returns CDR1 SGHRS and CDR2 YFSETQ. The CDR3 contains 15 residues. V lost 4 bases to trimming and J lost 2 bases; unmatched junction nucleotides: 6. The CDR3: CASSRGQGLNYGYTF. In DNA, the CDR3 is TGCGCCAGCAGCCGGGGACAGGGACTCAACTATGGCTACACCTTC.

The chain is built from TRBV5-1 and TRBJ2-3; D uncertain. Germline V lookup: CDR1 SGHRS, CDR2 YFSETQ. This CDR3 contains 14 residues. The V end lost 4 bases, the J end lost 7 bases, and 16 bases lay between the germline ends. CDR3 loop: CASSPTRTWNTQYF. For the CDR3, the DNA is TGCGCCAGCAGCCCGACCCGAACCTGGAATACGCAGTATTTT.

By its share, this clone is medium-sized (0.01 to 0.1%). This chain connects TRBV2 to TRBJ2-7; 7 bases align to TRBD1. V was pared by 5 bases and J by 6 bases, with 4 bases of the junction left unmatched. The CDR3 consists of 12 residues. Germline loops: CDR1 SNHLY, CDR2 FYNNEI. CDR3 sequence: CASSTGVGEQYF. In nucleotides, the CDR3 is TGTGCCAGCAGTACAGGGGTCGGCGAGCAGTACTTC.

V usage is TRBV11-2 and J usage is TRBJ2-5; possibly TRBD2 for D (6 bases). Germline CDR1 reads SGHAT; CDR2 reads FQNNGV. The CDR3 sequence is 13 residues long. V shed 8 bases and J shed 4 bases, with 14 bases lying between them. The CDR3 protein is CASPSGVGETQYF. Written as DNA, the CDR3 is TGTGCCAGCCCATCGGGGGTGGGAGAGACCCAGTACTTC.

This clone was picked up a small number of times. V gene TRBV15 combines with J gene TRBJ2-1; possible D gene TRBD2, 5 bases. Trimming cost V 1 base and J 5 bases, with 9 bases left between them. Germline CDR1 is LNHNV and CDR2 is YYDKDF (reference sequence). This CDR3 contains 14 residues. The CDR3 protein is CATSRVTGDNEQFF. CDR3 DNA sequence: TGTGCCACCAGCAGAGTAACCGGGGACAATGAGCAGTTCTTC.

The rearrangement links TRBV19 to TRBJ1-4, with D perhaps TRBD1 (5 bases). This CDR3 comprises 15 residues. V lost 1 base to trimming and J lost 7 bases, with 13 bases between them. Germline-derived CDR1 and CDR2 are LNHDA and SQIVND (reference sequence). The CDR3 sequence is CASSIGGALSEKLFF. CDR3 nucleotide sequence: TGTGCCAGTAGTATAGGAGGGGCGCTTAGTGAAAAACTGTTTTTT.

The gene calls are TRBV30 and TRBJ1-2; D is perhaps TRBD1 (5 bases). Germline CDR1 and CDR2: GTSNPN and SVGIG (reference sequence). The CDR3 runs 15 residues. The V and J ends lost 3 bases and 2 bases respectively, with 16 bases between them. The CDR3 sequence: CAWSQTRVSNYGYTF. For the CDR3, the DNA is TGTGCCTGGAGCCAAACCAGGGTGTCCAACTATGGCTACACCTTC.

The table lists this clone with a few counts. This chain joins TRBV7-2 and TRBJ1-1; D is perhaps TRBD1 (5 bases). The CDR3 covers 14 residues. CDR1 and CDR2 (germline): SGHTA, FQGNSA. V shed 5 bases and J shed 1 base, with 11 bases lying between them. CDR3 region: CASSQEGRNTEAFF. CDR3 bases: TGTGCCAGCAGCCAAGAGGGGAGGAACACTGAAGCTTTCTTT.

CDR3 loop: CAWSVGYNEQFF. CDR3 sequence (DNA): TGTGCCTGGAGTGTAGGGTACAATGAGCAGTTCTTC. The gene calls are TRBV30 and TRBJ2-1; D remains unclear. Deletions cut 0 bases from V and 4 bases from J, with 4 bases between. CDR3 size: 12 residues. Germline CDR1 GTSNPN, CDR2 SVGIG (reference sequence).

This clone has only a few counts. The chain joins TRBV6-5 to TRBJ2-7; 8 positions match TRBD1. There are 14 residues in the CDR3. V was clipped by 6 bases and J by 3 bases; unmatched bases: 7. CDR1 and CDR2 (germline): MNHEY, SVGAGI. The CDR3 nucleotides are TGTGCCAGCAGCCGCGACAGGGGCAACTACGAGCAGTACTTC. Protein product: CASSRDRGNYEQYF.

This clone came up a few times. The chain combines TRBV7-2 with TRBJ1-3; TRBD1 might be the D (6 bases). Trimming shortened V by 5 bases and J by 0 bases, and 11 bases separated the two germline ends. The CDR3 runs 15 residues. Germline lookup yields CDR1 SGHTA and CDR2 FQGNSA. The CDR3 is CASSPRTASGNTIYF. The CDR3, as DNA: TGTGCCAGCAGCCCAAGGACAGCCTCTGGAAACACCATATATTTT.

V and J are TRBV7-2 and TRBJ2-5; maybe TRBD2 (5 bases). The CDR3 consists of 14 residues. The germline CDR1 and CDR2 sequences are SGHTA and FQGNSA. V was cut by 1 base and J by 4 bases, with 10 bases left in between. The CDR3 DNA reads TGTGCCAGCAGCTTAGTTCGGGGTGGAGAGACCCAGTACTTC. Its translation: CASSLVRGGETQYF.

This clone has just a few counts. The chain carries TRBV11-2 and TRBJ2-1; TRBD1 matches 7 bases. The CDR3 loop spans 13 amino acids. CDR1 SGHAT and CDR2 FQNNGV come from the germline V gene. With 3 bases clipped from V and 7 bases from J, the junction kept 3 bases outside the gene matches. The CDR3 coding sequence is TGTGCCAGCAGCTTCGACAGGGCAAATGAGCAGTTCTTC. Translating gives CASSFDRANEQFF.